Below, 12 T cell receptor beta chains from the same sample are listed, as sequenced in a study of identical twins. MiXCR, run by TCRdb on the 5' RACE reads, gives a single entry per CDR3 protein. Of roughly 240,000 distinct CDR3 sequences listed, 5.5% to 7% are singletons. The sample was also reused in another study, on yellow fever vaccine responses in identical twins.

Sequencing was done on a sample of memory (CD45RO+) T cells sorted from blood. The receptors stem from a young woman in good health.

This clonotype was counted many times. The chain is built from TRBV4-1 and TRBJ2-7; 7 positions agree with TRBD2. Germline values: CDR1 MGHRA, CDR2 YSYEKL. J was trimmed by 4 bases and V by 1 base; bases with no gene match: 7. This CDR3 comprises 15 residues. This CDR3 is CASSQVAGAGYEQYF. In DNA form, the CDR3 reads TGCGCCAGCAGCCAAGTGGCGGGAGCAGGGTACGAGCAGTACTTC.

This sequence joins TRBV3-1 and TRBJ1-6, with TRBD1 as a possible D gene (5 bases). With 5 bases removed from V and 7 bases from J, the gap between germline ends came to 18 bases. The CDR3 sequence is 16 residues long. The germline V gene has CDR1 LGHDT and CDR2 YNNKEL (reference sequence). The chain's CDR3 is CASSKTRGQENSPLHF. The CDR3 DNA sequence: TGTGCCAGCAGCAAGACGAGGGGTCAGGAGAATTCACCCCTCCACTTT. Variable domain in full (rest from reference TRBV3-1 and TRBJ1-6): DTAVSQTPKYLVTQMGNDKSIKCEQNLGHDTMYWYKQDSKKFLKIMFSYNNKELIINETVPNRFSPKSPDKAHLNLHINSLELGDSAVYFCASSKTRGQENSPLHFGNGTRLTVT.

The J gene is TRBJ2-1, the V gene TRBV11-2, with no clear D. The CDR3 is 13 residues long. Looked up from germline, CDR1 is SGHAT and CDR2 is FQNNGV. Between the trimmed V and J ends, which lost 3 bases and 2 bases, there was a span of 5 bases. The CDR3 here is CASSFGAYNEQFF. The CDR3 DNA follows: TGTGCCAGCAGCTTTGGGGCCTACAATGAGCAGTTCTTC.

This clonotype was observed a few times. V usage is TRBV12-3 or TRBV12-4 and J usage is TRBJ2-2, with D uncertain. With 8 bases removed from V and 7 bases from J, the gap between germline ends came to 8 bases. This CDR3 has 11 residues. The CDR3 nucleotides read TGTGCCAGCCGATGGGGCGGGGAGCTGTTTTTT. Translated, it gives CASRWGGELFF.

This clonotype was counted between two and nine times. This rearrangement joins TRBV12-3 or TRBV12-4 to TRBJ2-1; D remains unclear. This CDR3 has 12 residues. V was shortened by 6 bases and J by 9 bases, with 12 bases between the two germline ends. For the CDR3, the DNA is TGTGCCAGCAGCCCCTCCTCGGTTGAGCAGTTCTTC. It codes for CASSPSSVEQFF.

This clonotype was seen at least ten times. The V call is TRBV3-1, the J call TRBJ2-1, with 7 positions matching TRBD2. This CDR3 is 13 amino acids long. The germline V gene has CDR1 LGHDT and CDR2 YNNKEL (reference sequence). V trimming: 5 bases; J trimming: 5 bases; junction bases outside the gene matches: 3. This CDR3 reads CASSDLADNEQFF. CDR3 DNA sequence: TGTGCCAGCAGCGACCTAGCGGACAATGAGCAGTTCTTC.

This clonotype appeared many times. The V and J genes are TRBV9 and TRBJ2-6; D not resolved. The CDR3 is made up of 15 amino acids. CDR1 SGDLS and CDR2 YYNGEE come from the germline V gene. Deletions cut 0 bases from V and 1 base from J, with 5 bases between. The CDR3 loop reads CASSVAGSGANVLTF. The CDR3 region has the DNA TGTGCCAGCAGCGTAGCAGGATCTGGGGCCAACGTCCTGACTTTC. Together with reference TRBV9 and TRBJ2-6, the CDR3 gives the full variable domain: DSGVTQTPKHLITATGQRVTLRCSPRSGDLSVYWYQQSLDQGLQFLIQYYNGEERAKGNILERFSAQQFPDLHSELNLSSLELGDSALYFCASSVAGSGANVLTFGAGSRLTVL.

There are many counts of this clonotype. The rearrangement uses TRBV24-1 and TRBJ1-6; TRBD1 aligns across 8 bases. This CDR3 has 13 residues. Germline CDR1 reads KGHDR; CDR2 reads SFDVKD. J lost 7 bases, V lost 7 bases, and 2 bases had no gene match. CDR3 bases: TGTGCCACCAGCCGGACAGGGAATTCACCCCTCCACTTT. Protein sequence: CATSRTGNSPLHF.

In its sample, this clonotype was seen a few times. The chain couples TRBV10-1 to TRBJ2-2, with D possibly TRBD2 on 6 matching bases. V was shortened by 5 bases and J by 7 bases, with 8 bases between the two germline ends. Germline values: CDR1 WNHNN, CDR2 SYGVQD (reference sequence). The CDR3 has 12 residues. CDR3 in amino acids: CASSNSGGELFF. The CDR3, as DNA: TGCGCCAGCAGTAATAGCGGCGGGGAGCTGTTTTTT.

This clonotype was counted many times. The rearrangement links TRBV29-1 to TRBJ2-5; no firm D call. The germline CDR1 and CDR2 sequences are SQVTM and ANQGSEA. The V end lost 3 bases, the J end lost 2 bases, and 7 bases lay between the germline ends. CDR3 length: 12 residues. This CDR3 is CSVDGLQETQYF. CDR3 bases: TGCAGCGTTGACGGCCTACAAGAGACCCAGTACTTC. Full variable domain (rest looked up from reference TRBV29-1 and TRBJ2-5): SAVISQKPSRDICQRGTSLTIQCQVDSQVTMMFWYRQQPGQSLTLIATANQGSEATYESGFVIDKFPISRPNLTFSTLTVSNMSPEDSSIYLCSVDGLQETQYFGPGTRLLVL.

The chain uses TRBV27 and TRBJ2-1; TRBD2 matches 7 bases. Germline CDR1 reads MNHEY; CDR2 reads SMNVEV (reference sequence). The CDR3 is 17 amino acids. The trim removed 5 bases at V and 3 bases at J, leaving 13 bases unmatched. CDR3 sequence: CASSPDRPGTNYNEQFF. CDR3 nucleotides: TGTGCCAGCAGTCCCGACCGCCCCGGGACTAACTACAATGAGCAGTTCTTC.

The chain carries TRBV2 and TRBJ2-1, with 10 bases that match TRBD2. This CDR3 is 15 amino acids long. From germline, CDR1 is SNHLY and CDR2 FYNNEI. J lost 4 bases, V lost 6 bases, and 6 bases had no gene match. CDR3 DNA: TGTGCCAGCAGATCAGGACTAGCGGCTTACAATGAGCAGTTCTTC. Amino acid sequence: CASRSGLAAYNEQFF.